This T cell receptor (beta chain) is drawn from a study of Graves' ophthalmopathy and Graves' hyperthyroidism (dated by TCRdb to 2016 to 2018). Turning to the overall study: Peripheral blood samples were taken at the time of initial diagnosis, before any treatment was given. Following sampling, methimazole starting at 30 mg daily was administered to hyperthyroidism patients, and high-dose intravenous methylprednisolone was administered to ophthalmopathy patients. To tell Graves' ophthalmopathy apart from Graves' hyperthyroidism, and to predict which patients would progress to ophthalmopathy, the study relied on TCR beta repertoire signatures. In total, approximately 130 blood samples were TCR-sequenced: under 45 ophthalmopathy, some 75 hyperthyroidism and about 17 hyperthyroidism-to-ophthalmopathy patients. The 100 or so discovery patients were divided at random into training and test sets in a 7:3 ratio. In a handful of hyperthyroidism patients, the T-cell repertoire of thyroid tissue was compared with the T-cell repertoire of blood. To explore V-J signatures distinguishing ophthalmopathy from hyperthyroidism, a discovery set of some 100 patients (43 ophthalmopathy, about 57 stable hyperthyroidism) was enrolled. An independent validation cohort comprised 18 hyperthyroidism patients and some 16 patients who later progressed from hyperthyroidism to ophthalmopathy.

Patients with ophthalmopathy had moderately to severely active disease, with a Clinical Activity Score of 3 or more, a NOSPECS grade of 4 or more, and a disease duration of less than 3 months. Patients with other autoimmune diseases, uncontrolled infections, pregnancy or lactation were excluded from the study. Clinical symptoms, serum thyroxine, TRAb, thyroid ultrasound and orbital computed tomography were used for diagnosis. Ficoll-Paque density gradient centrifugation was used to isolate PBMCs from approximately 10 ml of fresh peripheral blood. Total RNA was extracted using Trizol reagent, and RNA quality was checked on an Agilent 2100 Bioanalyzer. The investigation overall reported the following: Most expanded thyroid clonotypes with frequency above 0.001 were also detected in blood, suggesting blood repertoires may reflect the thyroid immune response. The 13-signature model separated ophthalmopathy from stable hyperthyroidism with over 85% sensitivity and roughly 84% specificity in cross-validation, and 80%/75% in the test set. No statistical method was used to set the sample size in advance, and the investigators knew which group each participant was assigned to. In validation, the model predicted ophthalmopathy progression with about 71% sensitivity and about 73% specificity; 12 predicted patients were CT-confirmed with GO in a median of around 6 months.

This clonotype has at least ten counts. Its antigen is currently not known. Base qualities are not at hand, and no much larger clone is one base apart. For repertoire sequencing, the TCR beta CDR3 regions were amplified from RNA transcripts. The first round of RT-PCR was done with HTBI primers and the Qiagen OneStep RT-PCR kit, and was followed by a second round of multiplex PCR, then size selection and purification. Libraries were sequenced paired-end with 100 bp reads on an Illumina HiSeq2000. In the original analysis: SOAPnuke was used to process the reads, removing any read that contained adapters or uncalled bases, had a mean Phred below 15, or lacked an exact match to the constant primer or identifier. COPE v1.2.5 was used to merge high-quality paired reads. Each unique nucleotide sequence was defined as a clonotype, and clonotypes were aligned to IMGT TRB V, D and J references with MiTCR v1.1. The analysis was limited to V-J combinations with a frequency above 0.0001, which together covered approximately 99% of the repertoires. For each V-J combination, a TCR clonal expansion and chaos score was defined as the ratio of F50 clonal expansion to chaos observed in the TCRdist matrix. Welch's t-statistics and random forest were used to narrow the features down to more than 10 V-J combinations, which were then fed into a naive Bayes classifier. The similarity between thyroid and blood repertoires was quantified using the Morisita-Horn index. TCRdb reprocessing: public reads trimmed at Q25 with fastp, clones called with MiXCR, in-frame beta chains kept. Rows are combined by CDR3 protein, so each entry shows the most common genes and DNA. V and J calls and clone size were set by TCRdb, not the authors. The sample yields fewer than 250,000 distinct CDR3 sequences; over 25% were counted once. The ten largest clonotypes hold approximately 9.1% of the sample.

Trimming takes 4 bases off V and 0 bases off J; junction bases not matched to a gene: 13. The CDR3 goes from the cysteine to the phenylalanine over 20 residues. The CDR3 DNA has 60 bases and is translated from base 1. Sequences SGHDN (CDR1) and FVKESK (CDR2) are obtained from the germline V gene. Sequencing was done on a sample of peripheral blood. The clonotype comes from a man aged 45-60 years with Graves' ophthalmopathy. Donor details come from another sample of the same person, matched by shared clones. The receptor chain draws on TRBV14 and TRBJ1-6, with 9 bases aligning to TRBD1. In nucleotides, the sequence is TGTGCCAGCAGCCGCGTCCCGGGACAGGGAAATTACTCCTATAATTCACCCCTCCACTTT. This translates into CASSRVPGQGNYSYNSPLHF.